This T cell receptor beta chain was found in a study of blood T cells in healthy people across ages. Together with a sample-barcoded 5' primer, a J-beta primer mix was included in a second PCR lasting about 7 to 11 cycles. TCRdb itself ran the 5' RACE reads through MiXCR, one entry per CDR3 protein. The sample contains some 850,000 distinct CDR3 sequences, more than 25% of which appear only once. This same sample was also taken into another study, of T cells of mothers and their children.

The TCR comes from a boy aged 5-17 years in good health. Sequenced sample: blood.

The CDR3 nucleotides are TGTGCCAGCAGCTTAGTAGCGGGTTTGGGGGATACGCAGTATTTT. It specifies CASSLVAGLGDTQYF. V usage is TRBV7-2 and J usage is TRBJ2-3, with 7 nucleotides matching TRBD2. V lost 1 base, J lost 6 bases, and 7 bases stayed unmatched. Germline loops: CDR1 SGHTA, CDR2 FQGNSA. This CDR3 is 15 amino acids long.